These 7 T cell receptor beta chains originate from one sample sequenced in a study of regulatory T cells in long-lasting Graves disease. Time point specified: newly diagnosed GD, antithyroid drugs for less than 3 months. There was RNA extracted from PBMCs, and the TCR library was made from it. TCR beta libraries were built with iRepertoire HTBI primers and Arm-PCR of CDR3 regions. MiXCR was run by TCRdb on the multiplex PCR reads, yielding one entry per CDR3 protein. The table records fewer than 650,000 distinct CDR3 sequences, roughly a sixth of them present only once. The same specimen was also included in a second study, on T cells in Graves' hyperthyroidism and ophthalmopathy.

The sample here was peripheral blood mononuclear cells (PBMCs), taken at new diagnosis, from a patient treated with antithyroid drugs. The receptors shown here come from a man aged 18-30 years with Graves disease.

This sequence joins TRBV10-3 and TRBJ2-5; 10 bases are shared with TRBD1. The CDR3 covers 14 residues. Germline V gene sequence: CDR1 ENHRY, CDR2 SYGVKD. The V gene end was trimmed by 6 bases and the J gene end by 2 bases; junction bases not matched to a gene: 3. The CDR3 sequence is CAIRGDRGQETQYF. The DNA for the CDR3 is TGTGCCATCAGGGGGGACAGGGGACAAGAGACCCAGTACTTC.

This clonotype was observed at least ten times. CDR3 protein: CASSLWTGTEAFF. CDR3 sequence (DNA): TGTGCCAGCAGTCTCTGGACAGGCACTGAAGCTTTCTTT. The chain is built from TRBV12-3 or TRBV12-4 and TRBJ1-1; TRBD1 matches 7 bases. The V gene end was trimmed by 5 bases and the J gene end by 4 bases; junction bases not matched to a gene: 4. The CDR3 sequence is 13 residues long.

This clonotype turned up a few times. The J gene is TRBJ1-5, the V gene TRBV4-1; D possibly corresponds to TRBD1 (5 bases). Trimming took off 3 bases at V and 2 bases at J, with 8 bases between the two ends. CDR3 size: 14 residues. Germline assignment: CDR1 MGHRA and CDR2 YSYEKL. The CDR3 DNA reads TGCGCCAGCAGCCACGACAGTCGCAATCAGCCCCAGCATTTT. Residues: CASSHDSRNQPQHF.

This clonotype was recorded at least ten times. V usage is TRBV12-5 and J usage is TRBJ2-2; D may be TRBD2 (6 bases). CDR3 length: 14 amino acids. Germline V lookup: CDR1 LGHNT, CDR2 FRNRAP. Deletions cut 6 bases from V and 1 base from J, with 9 bases between. The CDR3 DNA reads TGTGCTAGTGGCTTGCGGGGGAACACCGGGGAGCTGTTTTTT. Protein product: CASGLRGNTGELFF.

In this sample, this clonotype turned up a few times. One base separates it from a far larger clone, so it is likely a read error. The chain uses TRBV6-9 and TRBJ1-2; D is undetermined. This CDR3 comprises 14 residues. V was cut by 3 bases and J by 4 bases, with 12 bases left in between. CDR1 and CDR2 (germline): MNHGY, SVAAGI. The CDR3 DNA is TGTGCCAGCAGTTACTTCCGAAGCTTCTATGGCTACACCTTC. Its protein is CASSYFRSFYGYTF.

The rearrangement links TRBV12-3 or TRBV12-4 to TRBJ2-5; the match to TRBD2 covers 16 bases. V lost 2 bases, J lost 5 bases, and 5 bases stayed unmatched. This CDR3 contains 17 residues. The CDR3 DNA reads as TGTGCCAGCAGTTTAATCGGGACTAGCGGGAGGGTGGAGACCCAGTACTTC. Protein product: CASSLIGTSGRVETQYF.

This clonotype came up many times. The chain is built from TRBV30 and TRBJ1-1; the D is unclear. Germline lookup yields CDR1 GTSNPN and CDR2 SVGIG (reference sequence). V was clipped by 2 bases and J by 1 base, with 8 bases between them. The CDR3 runs to 13 residues. CDR3 sequence (DNA): TGTGCCTGGAGTCGGGGTGGGAACACTGAAGCTTTCTTT. Protein sequence: CAWSRGGNTEAFF.